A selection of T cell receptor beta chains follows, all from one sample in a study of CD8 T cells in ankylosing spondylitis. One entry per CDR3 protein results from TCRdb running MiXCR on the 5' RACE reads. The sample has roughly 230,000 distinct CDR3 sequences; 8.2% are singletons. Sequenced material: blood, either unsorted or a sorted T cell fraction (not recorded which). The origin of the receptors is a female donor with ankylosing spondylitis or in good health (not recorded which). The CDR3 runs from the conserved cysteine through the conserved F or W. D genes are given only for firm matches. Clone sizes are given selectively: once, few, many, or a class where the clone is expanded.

CDR3 protein: CASSQDAGQGPSEQYF; CDR3 DNA: TGCGCCAGCAGCCAAGATGCCGGACAGGGACCTTCGGAGCAGTACTTC; J gene: TRBJ2-7; D gene: TRBD1; clone size: many; V gene: TRBV4-3
CDR3 protein: CASRIPGRRGEQYF; CDR3 DNA: TGCGCCAGCAGGATCCCGGGACGGCGAGGCGAGCAGTACTTC; J gene: TRBJ2-7; D gene: -; clone size: many; V gene: TRBV5-1
CDR3 protein: CAISADRGLRYGYTF; CDR3 DNA: TGTGCCATCAGTGCGGACAGGGGGCTCCGCTATGGCTACACCTTC; J gene: TRBJ1-2; D gene: TRBD1; clone size: many; V gene: TRBV10-3
CDR3 protein: CASYRGTPNTEAFF; CDR3 DNA: TGTGCCAGTTACAGGGGGACACCCAACACTGAAGCTTTCTTT; J gene: TRBJ1-1; D gene: TRBD1; clone size: many; V gene: TRBV12-3/TRBV12-4
CDR3 protein: CATSDRGQETQYF; CDR3 DNA: TGTGCCACCAGTGACCGCGGACAGGAGACCCAGTACTTC; J gene: TRBJ2-5; D gene: -; clone size: many; V gene: TRBV24-1
CDR3 protein: CSANIGSQPQHF; CDR3 DNA: TGCAGTGCCAACATAGGGAGCCAGCCCCAGCATTTT; J gene: TRBJ1-5; D gene: -; clone size: many; V gene: TRBV20-1
CDR3 protein: CASSSMGNYGYTF; CDR3 DNA: TGTGCCAGCAGCTCCATGGGTAACTATGGCTACACCTTC; J gene: TRBJ1-2; D gene: -; clone size: many; V gene: TRBV5-5
CDR3 protein: CAWSAYLAGGPDEQFF; CDR3 DNA: TGTGCCTGGAGTGCCTACTTGGCGGGAGGGCCGGATGAGCAGTTCTTC; J gene: TRBJ2-1; D gene: TRBD2; clone size: many; V gene: TRBV30
CDR3 protein: CASSYSREAPNEQYF; CDR3 DNA: TGTGCCAGCAGTTACTCACGGGAGGCACCTAACGAGCAGTACTTC; J gene: TRBJ2-7; D gene: TRBD2; clone size: -; V gene: TRBV6-2/TRBV6-3
CDR3 protein: CSAWNPGQGIGRTEAFF; CDR3 DNA: TGCAGTGCTTGGAATCCGGGACAGGGGATAGGGAGGACTGAAGCTTTCTTT; J gene: TRBJ1-1; D gene: TRBD1; clone size: -; V gene: TRBV20-1
CDR3 protein: CASSLERLSEAFF; CDR3 DNA: TGTGCCAGCAGCTTAGAACGACTTTCTGAAGCTTTCTTT; J gene: TRBJ1-1; D gene: -; clone size: many; V gene: TRBV11-2
CDR3 protein: CASSTGGEKLFF; CDR3 DNA: TGTGCCAGCAGTACTGGAGGGGAAAAACTGTTTTTT; J gene: TRBJ1-4; D gene: -; clone size: many; V gene: TRBV28
CDR3 protein: CASRHRVLIGNTIYF; CDR3 DNA: TGCGCCAGCAGACACAGGGTATTAATTGGAAACACCATATATTTT; J gene: TRBJ1-3; D gene: -; clone size: many; V gene: TRBV5-1
CDR3 protein: CASSYSGGERPNEQFF; CDR3 DNA: TGTGCCAGCAGTTACTCCGGGGGGGAGAGGCCCAATGAGCAGTTCTTC; J gene: TRBJ2-1; D gene: TRBD2; clone size: many; V gene: TRBV6-2/TRBV6-3
CDR3 protein: CASSSVLFSGSPSYNEQFF; CDR3 DNA: TGTGCCAGCTCATCGGTTCTGTTTAGCGGGAGCCCCTCCTACAATGAGCAGTTCTTC; J gene: TRBJ2-1; D gene: TRBD2; clone size: many; V gene: TRBV18
CDR3 protein: CASNPGTGDEQYF; CDR3 DNA: TGCGCCAGCAATCCCGGGACAGGGGACGAGCAGTACTTC; J gene: TRBJ2-7; D gene: TRBD1; clone size: medium-sized; V gene: TRBV10-1
CDR3 protein: CASSPKLAGETDTQYF; CDR3 DNA: TGTGCCAGCTCACCGAAACTAGCGGGAGAGACAGATACGCAGTATTTT; J gene: TRBJ2-3; D gene: TRBD2; clone size: few; V gene: TRBV18
CDR3 protein: CATSDSTSASYNEQFF; CDR3 DNA: TGTGCCACCAGTGATTCTACTAGCGCCTCCTACAATGAGCAGTTCTTC; J gene: TRBJ2-1; D gene: TRBD2; clone size: many; V gene: TRBV24-1
CDR3 protein: CASSQGPRADTQYF; CDR3 DNA: TGTGCCAGCAGCCAAGGGCCGAGAGCAGATACGCAGTATTTT; J gene: TRBJ2-3; D gene: -; clone size: many; V gene: TRBV3-1
CDR3 protein: CASSLASPAGQFF; CDR3 DNA: TGTGCCAGCAGCTTAGCTTCCCCTGCTGGGCAGTTCTTC; J gene: TRBJ2-1; D gene: -; clone size: many; V gene: TRBV7-6
CDR3 protein: CASSLATQGHTQYF; CDR3 DNA: TGTGCCAGCAGCTTAGCAACTCAAGGGCACACGCAGTATTTT; J gene: TRBJ2-3; D gene: -; clone size: many; V gene: TRBV7-8
CDR3 protein: CSVTEFGGNTIYF; CDR3 DNA: TGCAGCGTTACTGAGTTCGGCGGAAACACCATATATTTT; J gene: TRBJ1-3; D gene: -; clone size: many; V gene: TRBV29-1
CDR3 protein: CASSPQSGSSYNEQFF; CDR3 DNA: TGTGCCAGCAGCCCCCAGAGCGGAAGCTCCTACAATGAGCAGTTCTTC; J gene: TRBJ2-1; D gene: -; clone size: -; V gene: TRBV7-9
CDR3 protein: CASSFHQGGAGELFF; CDR3 DNA: TGTGCCAGCAGCTTTCATCAGGGGGGAGCCGGGGAGCTGTTTTTT; J gene: TRBJ2-2; D gene: -; clone size: many; V gene: TRBV7-9
CDR3 protein: CASSSQGISNYGYTF; CDR3 DNA: TGTGCCAGCAGTAGCCAGGGAATTTCCAACTATGGCTACACCTTC; J gene: TRBJ1-2; D gene: -; clone size: many; V gene: TRBV28
CDR3 protein: CASSELTGFYGYTF; CDR3 DNA: TGTGCCAGCAGTGAGCTTACAGGATTCTATGGCTACACCTTC; J gene: TRBJ1-2; D gene: -; clone size: many; V gene: TRBV6-1
CDR3 protein: CATSDLPGNQPQHF; CDR3 DNA: TGTGCCACCAGTGATTTGCCAGGTAATCAGCCCCAGCATTTT; J gene: TRBJ1-5; D gene: -; clone size: many; V gene: TRBV24-1